The 7 T cell receptor beta chains given below trace back to one sample, sequenced in a study of regulatory T cells in long-lasting Graves disease. The sample's time point: persistent/refractory GD, antithyroid drugs over 5 years with positive TRAb. PBMCs were the source of the RNA used for TCR sequencing. Construction of TCR beta libraries relied on iRepertoire HTBI primers and on Arm-PCR targeting CDR3 regions. MiXCR, run by TCRdb on the multiplex PCR reads, gives a single entry per CDR3 protein. The data contain over 650,000 distinct CDR3 sequences, approximately 29% of them singletons. Sample: peripheral blood mononuclear cells (PBMCs), taken when the disease was refractory, from a patient treated with antithyroid drugs. These receptor sequences come from a female donor with Graves disease.

The V and J genes are TRBV6-5 and TRBJ1-1, with TRBD1 as a possible D gene (5 bases). The CDR3 sequence is 15 residues long. V was trimmed by 2 bases and J by 3 bases, leaving 13 bases between them. Looked up from germline, CDR1 is MNHEY and CDR2 is SVGAGI. The CDR3 loop is CASSYPVGADTEAFF. CDR3 nucleotides: TGTGCCAGCAGTTACCCCGTCGGGGCGGACACTGAAGCTTTCTTT.

With regard to this clonotype: At one end, the junction sequence differs from germline, possibly due to a read error. The V gene is TRBV19, the J gene TRBJ1-5; perhaps TRBD1 as D (6 bases). Germline loops: CDR1 LNHDA, CDR2 SQIVND (reference sequence). This CDR3 contains 15 residues. The CDR3 DNA reads as TGTGCCAGTAGTCCCCGGGGGGCAGGCAAACAGCCCCAGCATTTT. Its translation is CASSPRGAGKQPQHF.

The rearrangement uses TRBV19 and TRBJ2-6, with 7 nucleotides matching TRBD1. The CDR3 consists of 16 residues. The V segment lost 7 bases and the J segment 0 bases; nucleotides outside the gene matches: 6. Looked up from germline, CDR1 is LNHDA and CDR2 is SQIVND (reference sequence). DNA of the CDR3: TGTGCCAGTAATGGGGGACAGCACTCTGGGGCCAACGTCCTGACTTTC. Protein product: CASNGGQHSGANVLTF. Full variable domain (missing parts from reference TRBV19 and TRBJ2-6): DGGITQSPKYLFRKEGQNVTLSCEQNLNHDAMYWYRQDPGQGLRLIYYSQIVNDFQKGDIAEGYSVSREKKESFPLTVTSAQKNPTAFYLCASNGGQHSGANVLTFGAGSRLTVL.

The chain carries TRBV9 and TRBJ2-2, with D perhaps assigned TRBD1 or TRBD2 (6 bases each). The CDR3 is made up of 16 amino acids. In germline, CDR1 is SGDLS, CDR2 YYNGEE. V gave up 2 bases and J gave up 6 bases, with 17 bases separating them. CDR3 coding DNA: TGTGCCAGCAGCGTCATAGCGGAGGGGGGATCCGGGGAGCTGTTTTTT. Translation: CASSVIAEGGSGELFF.

This clonotype was counted between two and nine times. This chain joins TRBV5-1 and TRBJ2-7; TRBD1 or TRBD2 may be the D gene (6 bases each). There are 14 residues in the CDR3. The ends were cut back, 0 bases at V and 3 bases at J, with 10 bases in the middle. The V gene's germline CDR1 is SGHRS and CDR2 YFSETQ. The CDR3 DNA sequence: TGCGCCAGCAGCTTGGACGGGGGCCACTACGAGCAGTACTTC. This sequence encodes CASSLDGGHYEQYF.

The chain has TRBV7-2 and TRBJ2-7; 8 nucleotides align to TRBD1. The CDR3 covers 19 residues. Trimming cost V 1 base and J 7 bases; bases outside gene matches: 21. Germline V gives CDR1 SGHTA, CDR2 FQGNSA. The CDR3 sequence is CASSLVVGTGRKALEEQYF. The CDR3 coding sequence is TGTGCCAGCAGCTTAGTAGTCGGGACAGGTCGTAAGGCTTTGGAGGAGCAGTACTTC. The entire variable domain, with the rest obtained from reference TRBV7-2 and TRBJ2-7, is as follows: GAGVSQSPSNKVTEKGKDVELRCDPISGHTALYWYRQSLGQGLEFLIYFQGNSAPDKSGLPSDRFSAERTGGSVSTLTIQRTQQEDSAVYLCASSLVVGTGRKALEEQYFGPGTRLTVT.

This sequence joins TRBV30 and TRBJ2-7; TRBD1 aligns across 7 bases. The CDR3 sequence is 13 residues long. The germline V gene encodes CDR1 GTSNPN and CDR2 SVGIG (reference sequence). V was clipped by 6 bases and J by 5 bases; unmatched bases: 10. For the CDR3, the DNA is TGTGCCTGCTCCGGGACAGTGGGGGACGAGCAGTACTTC. It translates to CACSGTVGDEQYF.